The entry that follows covers one T cell receptor (beta chain) sequence. Source study methods: By means of reference gene primer amplification, nucleated cell counts were estimated. The protocol was immunoSEQ multiplex PCR, while the TCRdb copy is restricted to in-frame clones and leaves out a portion. The V and J calls and clone size come from that table; D and trimming were worked out from the DNA. The table lists more than 85,000 clones, about 81% of them singletons. The data were obtained in a study of blood T cell repertoires in COVID-19. Study overall: There were acute and convalescent COVID-19 samples, and they came from the United States, Italy and Spain. PBMCs, B-cell-depleted T cells, or T cells were the source of the cDNA or gDNA that made up the material.

The receptor comes from a woman aged 55-69 years with acute or convalescent COVID-19. Material: peripheral blood.

The CDR3 DNA follows: TGTGCCAGCAGTTCTACAGGGCCCTTTAACACTGAAGCTTTCTTT. Translated, it gives CASSSTGPFNTEAFF. V gene TRBV6-5 combines with J gene TRBJ1-1, with TRBD1 as a possible D gene (6 bases). V was pared by 4 bases and J by 2 bases, with 14 bases between. Germline assignment: CDR1 MNHEY and CDR2 SVGAGI. There are 15 residues in the CDR3.